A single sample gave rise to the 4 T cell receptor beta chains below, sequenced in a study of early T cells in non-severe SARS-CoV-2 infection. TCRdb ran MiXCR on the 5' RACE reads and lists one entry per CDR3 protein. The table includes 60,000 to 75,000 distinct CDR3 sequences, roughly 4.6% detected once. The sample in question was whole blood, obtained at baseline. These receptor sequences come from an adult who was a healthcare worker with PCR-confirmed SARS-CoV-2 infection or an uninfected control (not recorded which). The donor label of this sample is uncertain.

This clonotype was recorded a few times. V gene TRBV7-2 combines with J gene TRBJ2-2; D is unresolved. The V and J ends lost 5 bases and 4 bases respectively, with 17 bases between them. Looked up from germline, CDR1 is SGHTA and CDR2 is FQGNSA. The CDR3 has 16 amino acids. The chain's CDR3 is CASSRIRNPSTGELFF. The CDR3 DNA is TGTGCCAGCAGCCGAATCCGGAACCCGAGCACCGGGGAGCTGTTTTTT.

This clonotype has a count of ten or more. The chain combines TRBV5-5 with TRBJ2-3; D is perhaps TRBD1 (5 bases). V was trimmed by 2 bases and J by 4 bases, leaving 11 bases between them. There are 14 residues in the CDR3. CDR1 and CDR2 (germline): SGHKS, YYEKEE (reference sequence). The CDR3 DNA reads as TGTGCCAGCAGCTTCACGATGGGGCCAGATACGCAGTATTTT. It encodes CASSFTMGPDTQYF.

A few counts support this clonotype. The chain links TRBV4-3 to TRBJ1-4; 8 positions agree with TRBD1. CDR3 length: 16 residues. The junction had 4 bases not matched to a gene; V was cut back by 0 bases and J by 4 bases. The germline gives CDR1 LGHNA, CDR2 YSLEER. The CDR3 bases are TGCGCCAGCAGCCAAGATCCACAGGGGGGTAATGAAAAACTGTTTTTT. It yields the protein CASSQDPQGGNEKLFF.

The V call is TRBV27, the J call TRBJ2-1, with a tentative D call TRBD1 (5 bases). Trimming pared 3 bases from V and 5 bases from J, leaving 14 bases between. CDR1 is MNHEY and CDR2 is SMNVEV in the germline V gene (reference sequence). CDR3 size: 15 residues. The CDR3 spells CASSFRLRANNEQFF. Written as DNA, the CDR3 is TGTGCCAGCAGTTTCCGGCTCAGGGCCAACAATGAGCAGTTCTTC.